This TCR beta chain was recorded in a study of T cell clones after liver transplantation. Measured with immunoSEQ multiplex PCR; TCRdb has only the in-frame clones, and not every one. The table includes some 110,000 clones, about nine tenths detected once. CDR3 length: 14 residues. In germline, CDR1 is SGHRS, CDR2 YFSETQ. With V trimmed by 8 bases and J by 1 base, 8 bases remained unmatched. This TCR was sampled from a human patient who received a liver transplant. T cells may partly derive from the graft donor. Specimen: CD4+ T cells from blood, collected 12 months after liver transplant. This chain connects TRBV5-1 to TRBJ1-1; 7 positions match TRBD1. The CDR3 protein is CASKFGTANTEAFF. The CDR3 bases are TGCGCCAGTAAATTCGGGACAGCGAACACTGAAGCTTTCTTT.